Listed here are 26 T cell receptor beta chains from one sample, sequenced in a study of identical twins. TCRdb called the 5' RACE reads again in MiXCR, with one record for every CDR3 protein. This table has about 530,000 distinct CDR3 sequences, under 25% appearing once. The same data also went into a second study, on yellow fever vaccine responses in identical twins.

The material sequenced was CD4+ T cells sorted from blood. These TCRs come from a woman under 30 in good health.

This clonotype occurred many times. The CDR3 spells CATSRDPKGSYEQYF. The CDR3 nucleotides read TGTGCCACCAGCAGAGATCCTAAGGGGTCCTACGAGCAGTACTTC. V usage is TRBV15 and J usage is TRBJ2-7, with D perhaps matching TRBD1 (5 bases). Looked up from germline, CDR1 is LNHNV and CDR2 is YYDKDF (reference sequence). V was pared by 0 bases and J by 1 base, with 10 bases between. This CDR3 region has 15 residues.

The chain employs TRBV4-2 and TRBJ2-1; D unclear. Germline V lookup: CDR1 LGHNA, CDR2 YNFKEQ. The CDR3 runs 13 residues. Trimming cost V 1 base and J 9 bases, with 10 bases left between them. CDR3 DNA sequence: TGTGCCAGCAGCCAAGGTTGGGCTGGTGAGCAGTTCTTC. Translating gives CASSQGWAGEQFF.

The table lists this clonotype with a few counts. The genes are TRBV2 and TRBJ2-1; D gene unclear. Between the trimmed V and J ends, which lost 3 bases and 4 bases, there was a span of 4 bases. Germline CDR1 and CDR2: SNHLY and FYNNEI. The CDR3 totals 12 residues. The CDR3 nucleotides read TGTGCCAGCAGTGACTTTTACAATGAGCAGTTCTTC. Amino acids: CASSDFYNEQFF.

This clonotype showed up many times. The chain couples TRBV9 to TRBJ2-1; 7 positions match TRBD2. CDR1 SGDLS and CDR2 YYNGEE come from the germline V gene. V was clipped by 3 bases and J by 0 bases; unmatched bases: 9. The CDR3 spans 17 residues. The CDR3 reads CASSALIAGSSYNEQFF. CDR3 nucleotide sequence: TGTGCCAGCAGCGCACTTATAGCGGGTAGCTCCTACAATGAGCAGTTCTTC.

This clonotype was seen a few times. This chain links TRBV4-1 with TRBJ2-1; D gene ambiguous. The CDR3 has 15 amino acids. CDR1 is MGHRA and CDR2 is YSYEKL in the germline V gene. Trimming removed 1 base at V and 0 bases at J, with 7 bases between. CDR3 in amino acids: CASSQASSSYNEQFF. As DNA, the CDR3 is TGCGCCAGCAGCCAAGCCTCAAGCTCCTACAATGAGCAGTTCTTC.

V is TRBV2 and J is TRBJ2-3; 7 bases map to TRBD1. CDR1 SNHLY and CDR2 FYNNEI come from the germline V gene. The V segment lost 4 bases and the J segment 7 bases; nucleotides outside the gene matches: 5. The CDR3 sequence is 13 residues long. Here the CDR3 reads CASSATGSNTQYF. CDR3 nucleotide sequence: TGTGCCAGCAGTGCGACAGGGTCAAATACGCAGTATTTT.

The V gene is TRBV4-2, the J gene TRBJ1-1; TRBD1 matches 8 bases. Germline values: CDR1 LGHNA, CDR2 YNFKEQ. The CDR3 has 13 amino acids. J lost 11 bases, V lost 0 bases, and 5 bases had no gene match. CDR3 protein: CASSQDIRDRAFF. The DNA of the CDR3 is TGTGCCAGCAGCCAAGATATTCGGGACAGGGCTTTCTTT.

This chain connects TRBV7-8 to TRBJ2-7; 8 bases are a match to TRBD1. The CDR3 spans 14 residues. V was pared by 4 bases and J by 1 base, with 3 bases of the junction left unmatched. Germline values: CDR1 SGHVS, CDR2 FQNEAQ. The CDR3 DNA reads as TGTGCCAGCAGCTCAAACAGGGGGTCCTACGAGCAGTACGTC. The encoded protein is CASSSNRGSYEQYV.

This chain joins TRBV11-2 and TRBJ2-1; 9 bases align to TRBD1. CDR3 size: 18 residues. With 2 bases clipped from V and 2 bases from J, the junction kept 10 bases outside the gene matches. CDR1 and CDR2 from the germline V gene are SGHAT and FQNNGV. The CDR3 protein is CASSLYESGTGTYNEQFF. DNA of the CDR3: TGTGCCAGCAGCTTATACGAATCCGGGACAGGGACCTACAATGAGCAGTTCTTC.

Of note for this clonotype: Compared with germline, one end of the junction differs, possibly owing to a read error. The chain recombines TRBV7-9 with TRBJ1-1, with D uncertain. The germline gives CDR1 SEHNR, CDR2 FQNEAQ (reference sequence). The CDR3 extends over 15 amino acids. CDR3 DNA sequence: TGTGCCAGCAGTTTAGTCGGTTCGGCTATCCCTGAAGCTTTCTTT. This codes for CASSLVGSAIPEAFF.

V is TRBV29-1 and J is TRBJ2-5, with 10 bases lining up with TRBD2. CDR1 is SQVTM, CDR2 ANQGSEA, per germline. V lost 7 bases to trimming and J lost 5 bases; unmatched junction nucleotides: 10. The CDR3 runs to 14 residues. CDR3 sequence reads: CSASILAGSETQYF. Written as DNA, the CDR3 is TGCAGCGCCTCAATACTAGCGGGGTCGGAGACCCAGTACTTC. Variable domain in full (rest from reference TRBV29-1 and TRBJ2-5): SAVISQKPSRDICQRGTSLTIQCQVDSQVTMMFWYRQQPGQSLTLIATANQGSEATYESGFVIDKFPISRPNLTFSTLTVSNMSPEDSSIYLCSASILAGSETQYFGPGTRLLVL.

The rearrangement uses TRBV20-1 and TRBJ2-1; D call uncertain. This CDR3 region has 14 residues. V lost 8 bases to trimming and J lost 1 base, with 15 bases between them. Germline V gene sequence: CDR1 DFQATT, CDR2 SNEGSKA (reference sequence). The CDR3 here is CSLSPGPSYNEQFF. The CDR3 bases are TGCAGTCTTTCCCCAGGACCGTCCTACAATGAGCAGTTCTTC.

In this sample, this clonotype turned up a few times. V is TRBV20-1 and J is TRBJ1-1; TRBD1 matches 11 bases. The CDR3 runs to 15 residues. Germline V lookup: CDR1 DFQATT, CDR2 SNEGSKA (reference sequence). Trimming took 6 bases from V and 5 from J; bases not matched to a gene: 11. This CDR3 is CSAPRTGGAGTEAFF. The CDR3 nucleotides read TGCAGTGCCCCGAGGACAGGGGGCGCTGGGACTGAAGCTTTCTTT.

The chain joins TRBV6-4 to TRBJ2-7; 11 bases line up with TRBD2. This CDR3 spans 14 amino acids. V shed 6 bases and J 6 bases; nucleotides not matched to a gene: 7. Germline lookup yields CDR1 MRHNA and CDR2 SNTAGT. For the CDR3, the DNA is TGTGCCAGCAGCCAGACTAGCGGGATGGGCGAGCAGTACTTC. Residues: CASSQTSGMGEQYF.

DNA of the CDR3: TGTGCCAGCATACACAAGGAGGGAGTGGGGAATACGCAGTATTTT. Translation gives CASIHKEGVGNTQYF. The gene calls are TRBV7-9 and TRBJ2-3, with D possibly being TRBD2 (6 bases). The CDR3 length is 15 residues. Germline V gene data show CDR1 as SEHNR and CDR2 as FQNEAQ (reference sequence). Trimming removed 7 bases from V and 7 bases from J, with 21 bases in between.

This clonotype was counted only a few times. The chain recombines TRBV12-3 or TRBV12-4 with TRBJ2-7; D unclear. This CDR3 spans 16 amino acids. Deletions cut 5 bases from V and 3 bases from J, with 20 bases between. This CDR3 reads CASSGFGLTPVYEQYF. CDR3 nucleotides: TGTGCCAGCAGTGGGTTCGGGTTAACGCCAGTCTACGAGCAGTACTTC.

This chain links TRBV28 with TRBJ2-5; 8 bases line up with TRBD1. The V gene's germline CDR1 is MDHEN and CDR2 SYDVKM. This CDR3 is 15 amino acids long. Unmatched junction bases numbered 9, after V lost 7 bases and J lost 2 bases. In DNA form, the CDR3 reads TGTGCCAGCACCCCGACCGGGACAGGTCAAGAGACCCAGTACTTC. Its translation: CASTPTGTGQETQYF.

This clonotype has just a few counts. The V gene is TRBV5-1, the J gene TRBJ2-7, with TRBD2 matching over 7 bases. Germline V gene sequence: CDR1 SGHRS, CDR2 YFSETQ. The CDR3 sequence is 16 residues long. The V segment lost 3 bases and the J segment 1 base; nucleotides outside the gene matches: 10. CDR3 nucleotides: TGCGCCAGCAGCTCAGATCCTAGCGGTTCATCCTACGAGCAGTACTTC. Its protein is CASSSDPSGSSYEQYF.

This clonotype occurred many times. The genes are TRBV7-3 and TRBJ2-1, with 13 positions matching TRBD2. Trimming cost V 6 bases and J 4 bases; bases outside gene matches: 6. The CDR3 length is 16 residues. Germline-derived CDR1 and CDR2 are SGHTA and FQGTGA. The CDR3: CASSLRLAGGYNEQFF. The CDR3 DNA reads as TGTGCCAGCAGTTTGCGACTAGCGGGAGGTTACAATGAGCAGTTCTTC.

This clonotype appeared a few times. The V call is TRBV24-1, the J call TRBJ2-2; D not certain. The CDR3 loop spans 13 amino acids. Trimming cost V 7 bases and J 1 base, with 6 bases left between them. Germline V gives CDR1 KGHDR, CDR2 SFDVKD. The CDR3 nucleotides are TGTGCCACCAGCCGAGGGAACACCGGGGAGCTGTTTTTT. This gives the protein CATSRGNTGELFF.

In this sample, this clonotype turned up a few times. The V and J genes are TRBV20-1 and TRBJ2-5; D gene ambiguous. This CDR3 has 13 residues. Germline V CDR1 and CDR2: DFQATT, SNEGSKA (reference sequence). V lost 1 base, J lost 0 bases, and 6 bases lay in between. CDR3 sequence (DNA): TGCAGTGCTAGAGCAACCCACCAAGAGACCCAGTACTTC. It is translated as CSARATHQETQYF.

This clonotype turned up a few times. This chain uses TRBV12-3 or TRBV12-4 with TRBJ2-4; a weak D match, TRBD1 (6 bases). The V gene lost 5 bases and the J gene lost 0 bases, with 11 bases spanning the gap. The length of the CDR3 is 15 residues. The CDR3 loop reads CASSTGKLAKNIQYF. The CDR3 nucleotides are TGTGCCAGCAGTACAGGGAAGTTAGCCAAAAACATTCAGTACTTC.

The V and J genes are TRBV19 and TRBJ2-2; 8 bases agree with TRBD1. V was clipped by 4 bases and J by 6 bases; unmatched bases: 7. The CDR3 runs 15 residues. CDR1 and CDR2 from the germline V gene are LNHDA and SQIVND (reference sequence). CDR3 protein: CASSTPGQVPGELFF. CDR3 bases: TGTGCCAGTAGTACTCCGGGACAGGTCCCCGGGGAGCTGTTTTTT.

The chain uses TRBV29-1 and TRBJ1-1; tentatively, D is TRBD1 (5 bases). The ends were cut back, 6 bases at V and 7 bases at J, with 9 bases in the middle. This CDR3 contains 10 residues. Germline CDR1 and CDR2: SQVTM and ANQGSEA. CDR3 in amino acids: CSVRDSEAFF. The CDR3, as DNA: TGCAGCGTCCGAGACAGTGAAGCTTTCTTT.

V and J are TRBV4-1 and TRBJ1-1; D remains ambiguous. The CDR3 runs to 16 residues. Germline CDR1 MGHRA, CDR2 YSYEKL. The germline V and J ends were trimmed by 6 bases and 0 bases, with 17 bases remaining between them. The CDR3 bases are TGCGCCAGCAGTCAGTGGTCTAACGGCCTGAACACTGAAGCTTTCTTT. It yields the protein CASSQWSNGLNTEAFF.

CDR3 protein: CSARAILSGRGTYEQYF. DNA of the CDR3: TGCAGTGCTAGAGCGATCCTCAGCGGGAGAGGGACCTACGAGCAGTACTTC. The V and J genes are TRBV20-1 and TRBJ2-7; 8 nucleotides match TRBD2. With 1 base clipped from V and 2 bases from J, the junction kept 13 bases outside the gene matches. CDR1 and CDR2 (germline): DFQATT, SNEGSKA (reference sequence). This CDR3 has 17 amino acids.